The 24 T cell receptor beta chains presented below share a single source sample, sequenced in a study of T cell responses to AZD1222 COVID-19 vaccine. TCRdb keeps only in-frame clones here, not all; method: immunoSEQ multiplex PCR. The data contain 100,000 to 150,000 clones, around 92% of them singletons. The sample here was peripheral blood, taken on day 0 of AZD1222 vaccination. These receptors all stem from an adult in good health.

The chain joins TRBV6-5 to TRBJ2-7; a weak D match, TRBD1 (6 bases). V gave up 5 bases and J gave up 0 bases, with 11 bases separating them. Germline V gives CDR1 MNHEY, CDR2 SVGAGI. The CDR3 sequence is 14 residues long. The CDR3 DNA sequence: TGTGCCAGCAGTCGAACGGACAGCTCCTACGAGCAGTACTTC. Translated: CASSRTDSSYEQYF.

This rearrangement joins TRBV3-1 (or the pseudogene TRBV3-2) to TRBJ2-7; 7 nucleotides align to TRBD2. CDR1 and CDR2 from the germline V gene are LGHDT and YNNKEL (reference sequence). Trimming cost V 1 base and J 6 bases; bases outside gene matches: 3. The CDR3 contains 13 residues. The CDR3 region is CASSQGGGLEQYF. As DNA, the CDR3 is TGTGCCAGCAGCCAAGGGGGAGGGCTCGAGCAGTACTTC.

The rearrangement links TRBV19 to TRBJ2-2; TRBD1 matches at 10 bases. The germline CDR1 and CDR2 sequences are LNHDA and SQIVND (reference sequence). CDR3 length equals 17 residues. V was pared by 7 bases and J by 4 bases, with 12 bases of the junction left unmatched. In nucleotides, the CDR3 is TGTGCCAGTATCCCGGGACAGGGGACGATCATCACCGGGGAGCTGTTTTTT. Protein sequence: CASIPGQGTIITGELFF.

The V call is TRBV30, the J call TRBJ2-3; 16 positions agree with TRBD2. The junction had 13 bases not matched to a gene; V was cut back by 0 bases and J by 7 bases. The V gene's germline CDR1 is GTSNPN and CDR2 SVGIG (reference sequence). This CDR3 comprises 19 residues. The CDR3 loop reads CAWSVLARRGLAGGYTQYF. As DNA, the CDR3 is TGTGCCTGGAGTGTCCTGGCCCGGCGGGGACTAGCGGGGGGGTATACGCAGTATTTT.

The V and J genes are TRBV7-2 and TRBJ1-3; D is undetermined. This CDR3 spans 15 amino acids. Trimming left V 1 base short and J 4 bases short, with 11 bases between. Germline V CDR1 and CDR2: SGHTA, FQGNSA. The CDR3 sequence is CASSLGPAGGNTIYF. The DNA of the CDR3 is TGTGCCAGCAGCTTAGGCCCAGCGGGGGGAAACACCATATATTTT. The whole variable domain, filled in from reference TRBV7-2 and TRBJ1-3, reads GAGVSQSPSNKVTEKGKDVELRCDPISGHTALYWYRQSLGQGLEFLIYFQGNSAPDKSGLPSDRFSAERTGGSVSTLTIQRTQQEDSAVYLCASSLGPAGGNTIYFGEGSWLTVV.

This clone was seen a handful of times. The J gene is TRBJ1-1, the V gene TRBV28; D gene ambiguous. Looked up from germline, CDR1 is MDHEN and CDR2 is SYDVKM. This CDR3 contains 15 residues. The V gene lost 2 bases and the J gene lost 3 bases, with 13 bases spanning the gap. CDR3 sequence: CASSLSATVDTEAFF. Here the CDR3 DNA reads TGTGCCAGCAGTTTAAGTGCTACGGTGGACACTGAAGCTTTCTTT.

In this sample, this clone turned up once. This rearrangement joins TRBV5-4 to TRBJ2-1; D uncertain. Per the germline V gene, CDR1 is SGHNT and CDR2 is YYREEE (reference sequence). This CDR3 has 15 residues. V lost 5 bases and J 5 bases, leaving 17 bases between the germline ends. The CDR3 here is CASSSDGAIHNEQFF. The CDR3 bases are TGTGCCAGCAGTTCAGACGGCGCAATTCACAATGAGCAGTTCTTC.

This sequence joins TRBV21-1 and TRBJ1-3. TRBV21-1 constitutes a pseudogene. The CDR3 consists of 17 residues. The DNA for the CDR3 is TGTGCCAGCAGCAAAGACCCCGGACTGATCTCTGGAAACACCATATATTTT. Translated: CASSKDPGLISGNTIYF.

This chain uses TRBV3-1 (or the pseudogene TRBV3-2) with TRBJ2-7; tentatively, D is TRBD2 (5 bases). The germline V and J ends were trimmed by 4 bases and 5 bases, with 12 bases remaining between them. Per germline, CDR1 LGHDT and CDR2 YNNKEL (reference sequence). The CDR3 contains 13 residues. The CDR3 region is CASSLRGPDEQYF. The CDR3, as DNA: TGTGCCAGCAGCCTCCGGGGTCCCGACGAGCAGTACTTC.

This chain links TRBV12-3 or TRBV12-4 with TRBJ1-1; 7 bases match TRBD1. The CDR3 spans 13 residues. Trimming at V came to 8 bases and at J to 1 base, leaving 4 bases not matched to a gene. Here the CDR3 reads CASSEGANTEAFF. The CDR3 DNA follows: TGTGCCAGCTCAGAGGGGGCGAACACTGAAGCTTTCTTT.

This clone was recorded once. This chain joins TRBV12-3 or TRBV12-4 and TRBJ1-2; 7 positions agree with TRBD1. With V trimmed by 7 bases and J by 10 bases, 6 bases remained unmatched. The CDR3 is 11 amino acids. CDR3: CASTPGQYYTF. For the CDR3, the DNA is TGTGCCAGCACCCCGGGACAGTACTACACCTTC.

The rearrangement links TRBV29-1 to TRBJ2-7; 7 bases agree with TRBD2. The germline CDR1 and CDR2 sequences are SQVTM and ANQGSEA. V lost 4 bases, J lost 5 bases, and 11 bases stayed unmatched. CDR3 size: 14 residues. CDR3 sequence: CSVGSGDSWDEQYF. In DNA, the CDR3 is TGCAGCGTTGGAAGCGGGGACTCTTGGGACGAGCAGTACTTC.

The chain uses TRBV11-1 and TRBJ2-3; 8 nucleotides match TRBD2. Losses at the gene ends were 4 bases for V and 10 bases for J; bases not matched to a gene: 4. The CDR3 spans 12 residues. Germline assignment: CDR1 SGHAT and CDR2 FQDESV (reference sequence). CDR3 nucleotide sequence: TGTGCCAGCAGCTCCGCAGCGGGGGCGCAGTATTTT. This encodes CASSSAAGAQYF.

CDR3 nucleotide sequence: TGTGCCAGCAGCCCGGTTTCTTCACCCCTCCACTTT. It encodes CASSPVSSPLHF. This rearrangement joins TRBV12-3 or TRBV12-4 to TRBJ1-6; D is unclear. The CDR3 sequence is 12 residues long. Deletions cut 6 bases from V and 9 bases from J, with 9 bases between.

This clone was seen a single time. CDR3 coding DNA: TGCGCCAGCAGTGTAGGGACAGAGAGCACTGAAGCTTTCTTT. Its translation is CASSVGTESTEAFF. The gene calls are TRBV5-1 and TRBJ1-1; 7 bases line up with TRBD1. The CDR3 is 14 residues long. Germline trimming cut 5 bases from V and 4 bases from J; bases unmatched to any gene: 8. The germline gives CDR1 SGHRS, CDR2 YFSETQ.

The chain uses TRBV5-4 and TRBJ1-1, with a weak D call TRBD1 (6 bases). V lost 0 bases and J lost 1, with 13 bases in between. CDR1 and CDR2 (germline): SGHNT, YYREEE (reference sequence). This CDR3 comprises 16 residues. The chain's CDR3 is CASSLGTATPNTEAFF. The CDR3 DNA follows: TGTGCCAGCAGCTTGGGGACAGCTACTCCGAACACTGAAGCTTTCTTT.

This chain connects TRBV7-8 to TRBJ1-3; 7 bases match TRBD1. The CDR3 has 14 amino acids. Germline V gene lookup returns CDR1 SGHVS and CDR2 FQNEAQ. After removal of 3 bases from V and 5 bases from J, the junction contained 4 bases not matched to a gene. The CDR3 loop is CASSFGDRRNTIYF. Written as DNA, the CDR3 is TGTGCCAGCAGCTTTGGGGACAGAAGAAACACCATATATTTT.

This chain connects TRBV6-5 to TRBJ1-1, with D hard to call. V shed 2 bases and J shed 5 bases, with 9 bases lying between them. The CDR3 spans 13 residues. Germline V gene lookup returns CDR1 MNHEY and CDR2 SVGAGI. The chain's CDR3 is CASSYVGGTEAFF. The CDR3 DNA sequence: TGTGCCAGCAGTTACGTCGGAGGAACTGAAGCTTTCTTT.

The chain couples TRBV15 to TRBJ2-2, with D unresolved. Trimming took off 4 bases at V and 3 bases at J, with 9 bases between the two ends. Germline V lookup: CDR1 LNHNV, CDR2 YYDKDF (reference sequence). The CDR3 spans 14 residues. The CDR3, as DNA: TGTGCCACCAGCAAGGGTATAGACACCGGGGAGCTGTTTTTT. It is translated as CATSKGIDTGELFF.

V and J are TRBV6-5 and TRBJ1-1, with D unclear. Germline loops: CDR1 MNHEY, CDR2 SVGAGI. This CDR3 is built from 14 residues. The germline V and J ends were trimmed by 0 bases and 6 bases, with 11 bases remaining between them. The CDR3 bases are TGTGCCAGCAGTTACTCGAGTGGAGTCCCTGAAGCTTTCTTT. Translating it yields CASSYSSGVPEAFF.

This chain connects TRBV10-2 to TRBJ2-1, with D perhaps matching TRBD2 (5 bases). The V gene's germline CDR1 is WSHSY and CDR2 SAAADI. The germline V and J ends were trimmed by 2 bases and 6 bases, with 11 bases remaining between them. The CDR3 runs 14 residues. The DNA for the CDR3 is TGCGCCAGCAGTGAGCCTAGCCTCATCAATGAGCAGTTCTTC. Protein: CASSEPSLINEQFF.

This rearrangement joins TRBV7-2 to TRBJ2-2, with D perhaps being TRBD1 or TRBD2 (5 bases each). Per germline, CDR1 SGHTA and CDR2 FQGNSA. The CDR3 has 15 residues. With 1 base removed from V and 3 bases from J, the gap between germline ends came to 9 bases. This CDR3 reads CASSLVGVHTGELFF. In DNA form, the CDR3 reads TGTGCCAGCAGCTTAGTGGGGGTGCACACCGGGGAGCTGTTTTTT.

This clone showed up just a few times. One junction end does not reproduce the germline sequence, and a read error may be involved. This chain links TRBV19 with TRBJ1-6; D ambiguous. The CDR3 length is 13 residues. CDR1 is LNHDA and CDR2 is SQIVND in the germline V gene (reference sequence). CDR3 nucleotides: TGTGCCAGTAGTATGGGCAGGCCTCCACTGCTCCGCTTT. This codes for CASSMGRPPLLRF.

The rearrangement joins TRBV5-1 to TRBJ2-7; 8 bases are shared with TRBD2. V trimming: 4 bases; J trimming: 5 bases; junction bases outside the gene matches: 5. This CDR3 region has 13 residues. Germline-derived CDR1 and CDR2 are SGHRS and YFSETQ. The CDR3 loop is CASSLGTSNEQYF. CDR3 DNA: TGCGCCAGCAGCCTCGGGACTAGTAACGAGCAGTACTTC. Combining the CDR3 with reference TRBV5-1 and TRBJ2-7 gives the whole variable domain KAGVTQTPRYLIKTRGQQVTLSCSPISGHRSVSWYQQTPGQGLQFLFEYFSETQRNKGNFPGRFSGRQFSNSRSEMNVSTLELGDSALYLCASSLGTSNEQYFGPGTRLTVT.